These 28 T cell receptor beta chains originate from one sample sequenced in a study of control samples from healthy donors and cancer patients. Here immunoSEQ multiplex PCR was the method, and the copy in TCRdb shows in-frame clones only, minus some. The data contain tens of thousands of clones, less than 85% of them singletons. The sequencing input was PBMCs. These receptors all stem from a man between 65 and 80 years old with lung cancer.

The chain has TRBV6-2 or TRBV6-3 and TRBJ2-7; 9 bases agree with TRBD1. Germline V gene lookup returns CDR1 MNHEY and CDR2 SVGEGT. Germline trimming cut 7 bases from V and 6 bases from J; bases unmatched to any gene: 13. The CDR3 sequence is 15 residues long. The CDR3 protein is CASIPGGTGSAEQYF. In DNA form, the CDR3 reads TGTGCCAGCATCCCTGGGGGGACAGGGTCCGCCGAGCAGTACTTC.

The chain joins TRBV9 to TRBJ1-1; the D is unclear. Per the germline V gene, CDR1 is SGDLS and CDR2 is YYNGEE. The V and J ends lost 0 bases and 0 bases respectively, with 9 bases between them. This CDR3 is 15 amino acids long. Written as DNA, the CDR3 is TGTGCCAGCAGCGTAGGCCCCGATATGAACACTGAAGCTTTCTTT. Translated: CASSVGPDMNTEAFF.

The chain couples TRBV7-3 to TRBJ2-2, with D maybe TRBD2 (6 bases). Trimming took off 2 bases at V and 2 bases at J, with 12 bases between the two ends. This CDR3 spans 16 amino acids. The germline V gene has CDR1 SGHTA and CDR2 FQGTGA. The CDR3 region has the DNA TGTGCCAGCAGCTTACTCGGGACTCGCAACACCGGGGAGCTGTTTTTT. Its translation: CASSLLGTRNTGELFF.

The chain carries TRBV11-2 and TRBJ2-1; D uncertain. V lost 5 bases and J 8 bases, leaving 13 bases between the germline ends. The germline CDR1 and CDR2 sequences are SGHAT and FQNNGV. There are 13 residues in the CDR3. This chain's CDR3 is CASSPVRAHEQFF. The CDR3 DNA is TGTGCCAGCAGCCCTGTTAGGGCCCATGAGCAGTTCTTC.

The gene calls are TRBV3-1 (or the pseudogene TRBV3-2) and TRBJ1-2, with 9 bases fitting TRBD1. CDR3 length equals 14 residues. Germline CDR1 is LGHDT and CDR2 is YNNKEL (reference sequence). V gave up 4 bases and J gave up 7 bases; unmatched junction bases: 7. CDR3 nucleotides: TGTGCCAGCAGCCCACGACAGGGGGTAGGTGGCTACACCTTC. Translated: CASSPRQGVGGYTF.

CDR3 loop: CASSFYGTGANEQYF. As DNA, the CDR3 is TGTGCCAGCAGCTTTTACGGGACAGGGGCTAACGAGCAGTACTTC. The V call is TRBV5-5, the J call TRBJ2-7, with 10 bases fitting TRBD1. V lost 2 bases and J lost 5; bases outside the gene matches: 7. This CDR3 is built from 15 residues. Germline V lookup: CDR1 SGHKS, CDR2 YYEKEE (reference sequence).

The V gene is TRBV5-1, the J gene TRBJ2-7, with 7 bases aligning to TRBD1. From germline, CDR1 is SGHRS and CDR2 YFSETQ. V gave up 2 bases and J gave up 4 bases; unmatched junction bases: 9. This CDR3 has 15 amino acids. The CDR3 is CASSFTRQGEYEQYF. The CDR3 coding sequence is TGCGCCAGCAGCTTTACACGACAGGGAGAGTACGAGCAGTACTTC.

The gene calls are TRBV7-2 and TRBJ2-1, with D uncertain. This CDR3 spans 11 amino acids. CDR1 is SGHTA and CDR2 is FQGNSA in the germline V gene. Trimming took off 5 bases at V and 9 bases at J, with 8 bases between the two ends. In DNA form, the CDR3 reads TGTGCCAGCAGCCGAGTACTTGAGCAGTTCTTC. Its translation: CASSRVLEQFF. Supplemented by reference TRBV7-2 and TRBJ2-1, the full variable domain reads GAGVSQSPSNKVTEKGKDVELRCDPISGHTALYWYRQSLGQGLEFLIYFQGNSAPDKSGLPSDRFSAERTGGSVSTLTIQRTQQEDSAVYLCASSRVLEQFFGPGTRLTVL.

The V and J genes are TRBV20-1 and TRBJ2-7; possible D gene TRBD1, 6 bases. Trimming cost V 3 bases and J 0 bases, with 15 bases left between them. The CDR3 sequence is 15 residues long. Germline CDR1 reads DFQATT; CDR2 reads SNEGSKA (reference sequence). CDR3 region: CSASQPTGFSYEQYF. CDR3 sequence (DNA): TGCAGTGCTAGTCAACCGACAGGATTCTCCTACGAGCAGTACTTC.

The CDR3 loop is CASSPEGQGKGETQYF. DNA for the CDR3: TGTGCCAGCAGCCCAGAAGGTCAGGGTAAGGGGGAGACCCAGTACTTC. The V gene is TRBV3-1 (or the pseudogene TRBV3-2), the J gene TRBJ2-5, with a weak D call TRBD1 (5 bases). The germline CDR1 and CDR2 sequences are LGHDT and YNNKEL (reference sequence). The length of the CDR3 is 16 residues. Trimming stripped 4 bases from V and 5 bases from J, with 20 bases between.

V is TRBV7-9 and J is TRBJ1-1; the D gene is possibly TRBD1 (6 bases). The CDR3 is 15 residues long. Per the germline V gene, CDR1 is SEHNR and CDR2 is FQNEAQ (reference sequence). V gave up 5 bases and J gave up 1 base, with 14 bases separating them. This CDR3 is CASSQVAGENTEAFF. The CDR3 DNA sequence: TGTGCCAGCAGCCAGGTAGCAGGGGAGAACACTGAAGCTTTCTTT.

This chain joins TRBV27 and TRBJ2-6, with D perhaps TRBD1 (6 bases). The germline gives CDR1 MNHEY, CDR2 SMNVEV (reference sequence). The CDR3 is 15 residues long. Trimming pared 4 bases from V and 4 bases from J, leaving 11 bases between. CDR3 residues: CASSSPGQGANVLTF. CDR3 DNA: TGTGCCAGCAGTTCCCCTGGACAGGGGGCCAACGTCCTGACTTTC.

The chain uses TRBV9 and TRBJ2-3; D is perhaps TRBD2 (6 bases). The CDR3 runs 15 residues. V was cut by 0 bases and J by 4 bases, with 12 bases left in between. CDR1 SGDLS and CDR2 YYNGEE come from the germline V gene. The CDR3 is CASSVVQGGADTQYF. CDR3 nucleotides: TGTGCCAGCAGCGTAGTTCAGGGAGGAGCAGATACGCAGTATTTT.

This clone was recorded once. The J gene is TRBJ2-5, the V gene TRBV27; possibly TRBD1 or TRBD2 for D (6 bases each). This CDR3 contains 15 residues. The V gene lost 6 bases and the J gene lost 7 bases, with 21 bases spanning the gap. CDR1 is MNHEY and CDR2 is SMNVEV in the germline V gene (reference sequence). CDR3 sequence (DNA): TGTGCCAGCAGCGGCCTCCGGGGGCCAGAGTGGACCCAGTACTTC. Encoded protein: CASSGLRGPEWTQYF.

V is TRBV6-5 and J is TRBJ1-3; tentative D call: TRBD1 (5 bases). Germline values: CDR1 MNHEY, CDR2 SVGAGI. The CDR3 sequence is 15 residues long. V lost 8 bases and J lost 0, with 14 bases in between. Written as DNA, the CDR3 is TGTGCCAGCCGCGGGGGACTAAACTCTGGAAACACCATATATTTT. This gives the protein CASRGGLNSGNTIYF.

The chain links TRBV7-9 to TRBJ2-2, with 8 positions matching TRBD1. Germline CDR1 is SEHNR and CDR2 is FQNEAQ (reference sequence). J was trimmed by 9 bases and V by 5 bases; bases with no gene match: 14. The CDR3 contains 16 residues. CDR3 residues: CASSLRTGTPARELFF. The CDR3 region has the DNA TGTGCCAGCAGCCTGCGGACAGGGACACCGGCGCGGGAGCTGTTTTTT.

The table lists this clone with a count of one. The rearrangement links TRBV6-1 to TRBJ2-2; D not certain. The V and J ends lost 3 bases and 7 bases respectively, with 12 bases between them. Germline CDR1 MNHNS, CDR2 SASEGT. This CDR3 is 14 amino acids long. Here the CDR3 DNA reads TGTGCCAGCAGTGATGTCCCTAAAGGCGGGGAGCTGTTTTTT. This translates into CASSDVPKGGELFF.

The J gene is TRBJ2-2, the V gene TRBV7-2, with TRBD1 matching 8 bases. Germline-derived CDR1 and CDR2 are SGHTA and FQGNSA. This CDR3 contains 15 residues. Trimming removed 5 bases from V and 2 bases from J; junction bases left unmatched: 4. CDR3 sequence reads: CASSVDRDNTGELFF. CDR3 nucleotide sequence: TGTGCCAGCAGCGTGGACAGGGACAACACCGGGGAGCTGTTTTTT.

This clone turned up a few times. DNA for the CDR3: TGTGCCAGCAGCGTTGGGACAGGAGGTCAGCCCCAGCATTTT. Encoded protein: CASSVGTGGQPQHF. The V gene is TRBV6-5, the J gene TRBJ1-5, with 8 nucleotides matching TRBD1. Germline loops: CDR1 MNHEY, CDR2 SVGAGI. V trimming: 6 bases; J trimming: 6 bases; junction bases outside the gene matches: 7. This CDR3 is built from 14 residues.

The chain carries TRBV5-5 and TRBJ2-1; D not resolved. Germline loops: CDR1 SGHKS, CDR2 YYEKEE (reference sequence). Trimming shortened V by 2 bases and J by 10 bases, and 7 bases separated the two germline ends. This CDR3 is 11 amino acids long. CDR3: CASSFGSEQFF. In nucleotides, the CDR3 is TGTGCCAGCAGCTTCGGGTCGGAGCAGTTCTTC.

This chain uses TRBV6-5 with TRBJ1-1; 7 nucleotides align to TRBD1. V was clipped by 4 bases and J by 4 bases; unmatched bases: 9. This CDR3 is 15 amino acids long. CDR1 is MNHEY, CDR2 SVGAGI, per germline. This chain's CDR3 is CASSSSTGWITEAFF. CDR3 bases: TGTGCCAGCAGTTCCTCGACAGGGTGGATCACTGAAGCTTTCTTT.

The chain recombines TRBV30 with TRBJ2-1; D perhaps matches TRBD1 (5 bases). Trimming stripped 2 bases from V and 8 bases from J, with 13 bases between. The CDR3 totals 13 residues. Looked up from germline, CDR1 is GTSNPN and CDR2 is SVGIG (reference sequence). CDR3 sequence reads: CAWSRGQGYEQFF. The CDR3 nucleotides read TGTGCCTGGAGTAGGGGTCAGGGCTATGAGCAGTTCTTC.

This clone was counted at least ten times. The V call is TRBV6-2 or TRBV6-3, the J call TRBJ2-5; the D is unclear. The CDR3 has 14 amino acids. V gave up 5 bases and J gave up 5 bases, with 15 bases separating them. Per germline, CDR1 MNHEY and CDR2 SVGEGT. This chain's CDR3 is CASSVWTVGETQYF. In nucleotides, the CDR3 is TGTGCCAGCAGTGTCTGGACGGTTGGGGAGACCCAGTACTTC.

V usage is TRBV7-2 and J usage is TRBJ1-6, with D tentatively TRBD1 (5 bases). Between the trimmed V and J ends, which lost 5 bases and 10 bases, there was a span of 24 bases. This CDR3 region has 17 residues. CDR1 and CDR2 (germline): SGHTA, FQGNSA. CDR3 residues: CASSTLGAGLLKSPLHF. The CDR3 DNA sequence: TGTGCCAGCAGCACACTAGGCGCGGGGCTCTTGAAATCACCCCTCCACTTT.

This clone was seen just once. In DNA, the CDR3 is TGTGCCTGGAGGATCACGAATGCTTTCTTT. Protein product: CAWRITNAFF. The chain employs TRBV30 and TRBJ1-1; unclear D gene. The V end lost 3 bases, the J end lost 11 bases, and 10 bases lay between the germline ends. The V gene's germline CDR1 is GTSNPN and CDR2 SVGIG (reference sequence). This CDR3 spans 10 amino acids.

The CDR3 here is CASSRGQGGLNTEAFF. DNA for the CDR3: TGTGCCAGTAGTAGAGGACAGGGAGGATTGAACACTGAAGCTTTCTTT. This chain uses TRBV19 with TRBJ1-1; 8 bases are shared with TRBD1. V shed 4 bases, J shed 0 bases, and the junction held 7 bases outside the gene matches. Germline V gives CDR1 LNHDA, CDR2 SQIVND (reference sequence). This CDR3 comprises 16 residues.

The chain employs TRBV9 and TRBJ1-1, with D hard to call. Trimming pared 0 bases from V and 4 bases from J, leaving 4 bases between. The CDR3 sequence is 12 residues long. The germline gives CDR1 SGDLS, CDR2 YYNGEE. The CDR3 here is CASSVASTEAFF. In nucleotides, the CDR3 is TGTGCCAGCAGCGTAGCTAGCACTGAAGCTTTCTTT.

The chain employs TRBV18 and TRBJ2-6; D is unclear. This CDR3 has 15 amino acids. The V end lost 2 bases, the J end lost 0 bases, and 5 bases lay between the germline ends. Germline assignment: CDR1 KGHSH and CDR2 LQKENI. The DNA for the CDR3 is TGTGCCAGCTCACCAGGGCGCTCTGGGGCCAACGTCCTGACTTTC. As protein: CASSPGRSGANVLTF.